This TCR beta chain was documented in a study of T cell changes during pregnancy in multiple sclerosis. The assay was immunoSEQ multiplex PCR, and TCRdb's table has in-frame clones only and misses some. The sample lists around 75,000 clones; 91% were seen once. V lost 3 bases and J 4 bases, leaving 16 bases between the germline ends. Germline V lookup: CDR1 LNHDA, CDR2 SQIVND (reference sequence). The CDR3 consists of 16 residues. The sequencing here drew on CD4+ T cells from peripheral blood mononuclear cells, taken in the third trimester of pregnancy. V is TRBV19 and J is TRBJ1-5, with D unresolved. The TCR sequence derives from a female donor in good health, enrolled as a control in a pregnancy study. CDR3 bases: TGTGCCAGTAGTATCGTGAGCAGGATATCAAATCAGCCCCAGCATTTT. Translated: CASSIVSRISNQPQHF.